These 28 T cell receptor beta chains originate from one sample sequenced in a study of T cell responses to AZD1222 COVID-19 vaccine. The table came from immunoSEQ multiplex PCR; TCRdb's copy has only in-frame clones and leaves some out. The sample consists of around 140,000 clones, under 95% of them appearing once. The sample consisted of peripheral blood, taken 28 days after the second dose of the MenACWY control vaccine. Receptors were obtained from an adult who received the MenACWY meningococcal vaccine as a control.

The J gene is TRBJ1-5, the V gene TRBV30; D is unresolved. The germline V and J ends were trimmed by 0 bases and 7 bases, with 13 bases remaining between them. This CDR3 has 14 amino acids. Looked up from germline, CDR1 is GTSNPN and CDR2 is SVGIG (reference sequence). The CDR3 bases are TGTGCCTGGAGTGTGGGAGTAAACGAACAGCCCCAGCATTTT. Protein: CAWSVGVNEQPQHF.

The genes are TRBV5-5 and TRBJ2-7, with 10 nucleotides matching TRBD1. The CDR3 covers 15 residues. The V gene end was trimmed by 4 bases and the J gene end by 3 bases; junction bases not matched to a gene: 7. CDR1 is SGHKS, CDR2 YYEKEE, per germline (reference sequence). Here the CDR3 DNA reads TGTGCCAGCAGCCTGGACAGGGGGTTCGTCTACGAGCAGTACTTC. This gives the protein CASSLDRGFVYEQYF.

The chain is built from TRBV5-1 and TRBJ1-4, with a possible D match to TRBD1 (5 bases). Germline lookup yields CDR1 SGHRS and CDR2 YFSETQ. There are 15 residues in the CDR3. V lost 0 bases and J 8 bases, leaving 14 bases between the germline ends. The DNA of the CDR3 is TGCGCCAGCAGCTTGGCCGAGGCTGGGGGGGAAAAACTGTTTTTT. Its translation is CASSLAEAGGEKLFF.

This clone showed up just once. The rearrangement joins TRBV5-1 to TRBJ2-1, with D perhaps matching TRBD1 (6 bases). The CDR3 spans 15 residues. Per germline, CDR1 SGHRS and CDR2 YFSETQ. Trimming removed 6 bases from V and 0 bases from J, with 13 bases in between. CDR3 region: CASIQGSSSYNEQFF. Written as DNA, the CDR3 is TGCGCCAGCATCCAGGGGTCTAGCTCCTACAATGAGCAGTTCTTC.

The chain combines TRBV2 with TRBJ2-5; the match to TRBD1 covers 10 bases. With 5 bases clipped from V and 5 bases from J, the junction kept 8 bases outside the gene matches. There are 15 residues in the CDR3. The germline V gene has CDR1 SNHLY and CDR2 FYNNEI. CDR3 residues: CASSRDRGSRETQYF. The CDR3 coding sequence is TGTGCCAGCAGTAGGGACAGGGGTTCACGGGAGACCCAGTACTTC.

The chain carries TRBV28 and TRBJ1-2, with 7 nucleotides matching TRBD1. Germline assignment: CDR1 MDHEN and CDR2 SYDVKM. The CDR3 spans 14 residues. V shed 7 bases and J 4 bases; nucleotides not matched to a gene: 9. The DNA for the CDR3 is TGTGCCAGCAAGGCGGGGACAGTTATCTATGGCTACACCTTC. It encodes CASKAGTVIYGYTF.

The chain links TRBV9 to TRBJ2-5; possibly TRBD1 for D (5 bases). Trimming took off 0 bases at V and 2 bases at J, with 8 bases between the two ends. Germline values: CDR1 SGDLS, CDR2 YYNGEE. The CDR3 loop spans 14 amino acids. The CDR3 sequence is CASSVESGQETQYF. In DNA form, the CDR3 reads TGTGCCAGCAGCGTAGAATCAGGGCAAGAGACCCAGTACTTC. The entire variable domain, with the rest obtained from reference TRBV9 and TRBJ2-5, is as follows: DSGVTQTPKHLITATGQRVTLRCSPRSGDLSVYWYQQSLDQGLQFLIQYYNGEERAKGNILERFSAQQFPDLHSELNLSSLELGDSALYFCASSVESGQETQYFGPGTRLLVL.

The chain links TRBV3-1 (or the pseudogene TRBV3-2) to TRBJ2-2; D remains ambiguous. The V end was cut by 1 base, the J end by 4 bases, with 13 bases between. This CDR3 has 16 amino acids. CDR1 and CDR2 (germline): LGHDT, YNNKEL (reference sequence). The CDR3 spells CASSQGPDSFTGELFF. The CDR3 nucleotides are TGTGCCAGCAGCCAAGGCCCCGACTCCTTCACCGGGGAGCTGTTTTTT.

V usage is TRBV7-3 and J usage is TRBJ2-1; TRBD2 matches at 7 bases. Germline trimming cut 4 bases from V and 4 bases from J; bases unmatched to any gene: 10. The CDR3 sequence is 16 residues long. Germline loops: CDR1 SGHTA, CDR2 FQGTGA. CDR3 sequence reads: CASSSSRGLSYNEQFF. Here the CDR3 DNA reads TGTGCCAGCAGCTCGTCAAGGGGACTATCTTACAATGAGCAGTTCTTC.

The V gene is TRBV28, the J gene TRBJ1-4; tentative D call: TRBD1 (6 bases). Trimming stripped 5 bases from V and 3 bases from J, with 10 bases between. This CDR3 is 14 amino acids long. From germline, CDR1 is MDHEN and CDR2 SYDVKM. The CDR3 protein is CASSTGTPNEKLFF. The CDR3 nucleotides are TGTGCCAGCAGTACCGGGACACCTAATGAAAAACTGTTTTTT.

The chain recombines TRBV28 with TRBJ1-2; D might be TRBD1 (6 bases). Germline values: CDR1 MDHEN, CDR2 SYDVKM. Trimming removed 8 bases from V and 1 base from J, with 20 bases in between. The CDR3 extends over 16 amino acids. The chain's CDR3 is CASRRQDSPINYGYTF. The CDR3 DNA sequence: TGTGCCAGCCGACGACAGGACAGCCCAATTAACTATGGCTACACCTTC.

CDR3 nucleotide sequence: TGTGCCAGCAGCCGGGGGGAGAACTATGGCTACACCTTC. It codes for CASSRGENYGYTF. The chain recombines TRBV27 with TRBJ1-2; TRBD1 might be the D (5 bases). The CDR3 sequence is 13 residues long. The germline V gene encodes CDR1 MNHEY and CDR2 SMNVEV (reference sequence). Between the trimmed V and J ends, which lost 6 bases and 2 bases, there was a span of 10 bases.

This clone occurred once. This chain uses TRBV10-2 with TRBJ2-3; 9 nucleotides agree with TRBD2. The trim removed 1 base at V and 4 bases at J, leaving 6 bases unmatched. The germline gives CDR1 WSHSY, CDR2 SAAADI. The CDR3 runs to 16 residues. In DNA, the CDR3 is TGCGCCAGCAGTGAGTTTTCTAGCGGGAACCCAGATACGCAGTATTTT. It codes for CASSEFSSGNPDTQYF.

The V gene is TRBV29-1, the J gene TRBJ1-2, with 7 bases matching TRBD1. Trimming at V came to 4 bases and at J to 0 bases, leaving 2 bases not matched to a gene. Germline V gene sequence: CDR1 SQVTM, CDR2 ANQGSEA. This CDR3 region has 13 residues. CDR3 loop: CSVGQGTNYGYTF. In DNA, the CDR3 is TGCAGCGTTGGACAGGGAACTAACTATGGCTACACCTTC.

The CDR3 DNA is TGTGCCAGTAGCAAGTGGGACAGGACCTCTAACTATGGCTACACCTTC. This encodes CASSKWDRTSNYGYTF. The genes are TRBV19 and TRBJ1-2, with 8 bases that match TRBD1. Trimming cost V 6 bases and J 0 bases; bases outside gene matches: 9. This CDR3 is built from 16 residues. CDR1 is LNHDA and CDR2 is SQIVND in the germline V gene (reference sequence). The full variable domain, with the rest looked up from reference TRBV19 and TRBJ1-2, is DGGITQSPKYLFRKEGQNVTLSCEQNLNHDAMYWYRQDPGQGLRLIYYSQIVNDFQKGDIAEGYSVSREKKESFPLTVTSAQKNPTAFYLCASSKWDRTSNYGYTFGSGTRLTVV.

Here the CDR3 DNA reads TGTGCCAGCTCACCTATAGGACAACTCTACGAGCAGTACTTC. Its translation: CASSPIGQLYEQYF. This chain uses TRBV18 with TRBJ2-7, with D possibly TRBD1 on 5 matching bases. Germline CDR1 and CDR2: KGHSH and LQKENI. V shed 3 bases and J shed 3 bases, with 12 bases lying between them. This CDR3 region has 14 residues.

This chain connects TRBV21-1 to TRBJ2-3; the table assigns TRBD2, which was not confirmed against the DNA. TRBV21-1 is marked as a pseudogene. The CDR3 sequence is 15 residues long. Written as DNA, the CDR3 is TGTGCCAGCAGCAAAACGTCCGGGGGGATAGATACGCAGTATTTT. Protein product: CASSKTSGGIDTQYF.

The rearrangement joins TRBV27 to TRBJ2-1, with 11 bases aligning to TRBD2. The CDR3 is 16 amino acids. Looked up from germline, CDR1 is MNHEY and CDR2 is SMNVEV (reference sequence). V lost 5 bases, J lost 5 bases, and 8 bases stayed unmatched. The chain's CDR3 is CASSTRLAGRDNEQFF. The DNA of the CDR3 is TGTGCCAGCAGTACGCGACTAGCGGGACGGGACAATGAGCAGTTCTTC.

This clone was detected only a few times. This chain joins TRBV6-5 and TRBJ1-2; TRBD1 matches 12 bases. Germline CDR1 is MNHEY and CDR2 is SVGAGI. This CDR3 has 15 amino acids. Trimming at V came to 6 bases and at J to 5 bases, leaving 7 bases not matched to a gene. The CDR3 region has the DNA TGTGCCAGCAGCGACCCGGGACAGGGGGCGTATGGCTACACCTTC. Translating it yields CASSDPGQGAYGYTF.

The CDR3 is CASSQAPPGQGTNEQFF. CDR3 nucleotides: TGCGCCAGCAGCCAAGCTCCCCCCGGACAGGGGACCAATGAGCAGTTCTTC. The chain combines TRBV4-3 with TRBJ2-1; 9 nucleotides match TRBD1. There are 17 residues in the CDR3. Unmatched junction bases numbered 10, after V lost 1 base and J lost 6 bases. CDR1 LGHNA and CDR2 YSLEER come from the germline V gene.

The CDR3 reads CASSDRWTGGAGNTIYF. In DNA, the CDR3 is TGTGCCAGCAGCGACAGATGGACAGGGGGCGCGGGAAACACCATATATTTT. The J gene is TRBJ1-3, the V gene TRBV5-6; 11 nucleotides agree with TRBD1. The CDR3 covers 17 residues. V shed 4 bases and J 4 bases; nucleotides not matched to a gene: 10. Germline assignment: CDR1 SGHDT and CDR2 YYEEEE. Looking up the rest from reference TRBV5-6 and TRBJ1-3 gives the full variable domain: DAGVTQSPTHLIKTRGQQVTLRCSPKSGHDTVSWYQQALGQGPQFIFQYYEEEERQRGNFPDRFSGHQFPNYSSELNVNALLLGDSALYLCASSDRWTGGAGNTIYFGEGSWLTVV.

The genes are TRBV9 and TRBJ1-4; D gene unclear. CDR3 length: 12 amino acids. V lost 5 bases and J lost 6, with 8 bases in between. From germline, CDR1 is SGDLS and CDR2 YYNGEE. The CDR3 reads CASSGSDEKLFF. CDR3 nucleotides: TGTGCCAGCAGTGGTTCCGATGAAAAACTGTTTTTT.

The chain joins TRBV5-4 to TRBJ2-5, with 9 bases aligning to TRBD1. Germline V gene sequence: CDR1 SGHNT, CDR2 YYREEE (reference sequence). With 3 bases clipped from V and 5 bases from J, the junction kept 14 bases outside the gene matches. This CDR3 comprises 17 residues. The CDR3 bases are TGTGCCAGCAGCTCCGCCTCAAACAGGGGGCCAGGGGAGACCCAGTACTTC. Protein: CASSSASNRGPGETQYF.

This clone occurred a few times. The chain joins TRBV6-5 to TRBJ2-1; a possible D gene is TRBD2 (6 bases). The V and J ends lost 7 bases and 3 bases respectively, with 16 bases between them. The CDR3 totals 15 residues. CDR1 MNHEY and CDR2 SVGAGI come from the germline V gene. This chain's CDR3 is CASTQGSGHYNEQFF. The CDR3 DNA sequence: TGTGCCAGCACCCAAGGGAGCGGGCACTACAATGAGCAGTTCTTC.

The J gene is TRBJ1-2, the V gene TRBV7-9; 7 nucleotides match TRBD1. The germline V gene encodes CDR1 SEHNR and CDR2 FQNEAQ (reference sequence). The CDR3 contains 16 residues. Trimming took 5 bases from V and 2 from J; bases not matched to a gene: 11. The CDR3 protein is CASSRALDRVNYGYTF. For the CDR3, the DNA is TGTGCCAGCAGCCGGGCACTCGACAGGGTCAACTATGGCTACACCTTC.

The chain uses TRBV14 and TRBJ2-3; D gene unclear. Trimming pared 3 bases from V and 5 bases from J, leaving 6 bases between. The CDR3 is 12 residues long. Per the germline V gene, CDR1 is SGHDN and CDR2 is FVKESK. For the CDR3, the DNA is TGTGCCAGCAGCCACTGGGGAGATACGCAGTATTTT. This sequence encodes CASSHWGDTQYF.

This chain uses TRBV10-3 with TRBJ2-7; 7 nucleotides match TRBD1. The CDR3 consists of 14 residues. J gave up 0 bases and V 6 bases, and 5 bases lay outside the gene matches. The V gene's germline CDR1 is ENHRY and CDR2 SYGVKD. This CDR3 reads CAISGQVPSYEQYF. DNA for the CDR3: TGTGCCATCAGCGGACAGGTCCCCTCCTACGAGCAGTACTTC.

This chain uses TRBV9 with TRBJ2-2, with unresolved D. Between the trimmed V and J ends, which lost 0 bases and 2 bases, there was a span of 11 bases. This CDR3 region has 16 residues. Germline lookup yields CDR1 SGDLS and CDR2 YYNGEE. CDR3 DNA: TGTGCCAGCAGCGTAGGTTGGTCAGCTAACACCGGGGAGCTGTTTTTT. Translation gives CASSVGWSANTGELFF.